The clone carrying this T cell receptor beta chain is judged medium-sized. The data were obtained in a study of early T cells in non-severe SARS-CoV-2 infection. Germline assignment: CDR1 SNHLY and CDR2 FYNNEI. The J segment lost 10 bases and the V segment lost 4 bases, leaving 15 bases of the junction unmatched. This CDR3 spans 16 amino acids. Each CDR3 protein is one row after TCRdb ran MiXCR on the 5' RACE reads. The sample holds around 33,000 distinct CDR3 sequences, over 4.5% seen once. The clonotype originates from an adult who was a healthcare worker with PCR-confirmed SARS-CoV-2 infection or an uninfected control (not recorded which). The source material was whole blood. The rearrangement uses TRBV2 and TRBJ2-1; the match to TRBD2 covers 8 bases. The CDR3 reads CASSGSGGALTREQFF. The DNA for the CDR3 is TGTGCCAGCAGTGGCTCCGGGGGGGCCTTAACCAGAGAGCAGTTCTTC.